Listed here are 10 T cell receptor beta chains from one sample, sequenced in a study of vaccination and CD4 T cells after COVID-19. Sequenced with the Oncomine TCR Beta short-read assay was DNA taken from cultured CD4+ T cells. TCRdb ran MiXCR on the PCR reads and lists one entry per CDR3 protein. The table shows about 25,000 distinct CDR3 sequences, with about 64% occurring only once. These receptors' targets are unknown. Treatment reported: approximately nine-day PBMC culture with coronavirus spike peptide pools or control peptides (ViraFEST assay). The sequencing used CD4+ T cells from blood, cultured in vitro, collected after SARS-CoV-2 vaccination. These receptors originate from a human donor who received a COVID-19 vaccine.

This clonotype appeared once. The J gene is TRBJ2-5, the V gene TRBV24-1; perhaps TRBD2 as D (6 bases). This CDR3 has 15 amino acids. Per germline, CDR1 KGHDR and CDR2 SFDVKD. Deletions cut 2 bases from V and 1 base from J, with 10 bases between. As DNA, the CDR3 is TGTGCCACCAGTGATTGGGATAGCGGCCAAGAGACCCAGTACTTC. Protein sequence: CATSDWDSGQETQYF.

This clonotype was counted a single time. This rearrangement joins TRBV20-1 to TRBJ1-5; D gene unclear. The CDR3 runs to 13 residues. The ends were cut back, 0 bases at V and 5 bases at J, with 8 bases in the middle. In germline, CDR1 is DFQATT, CDR2 SNEGSKA (reference sequence). The CDR3 protein is CSAREQLYQPQHF. The CDR3 DNA reads as TGCAGTGCTAGAGAACAGCTTTATCAGCCCCAGCATTTT.

In its sample, this clonotype was seen a few times. In nucleotides, the CDR3 is TGTGCCAGCAGTTCCCATCCGTTCGGAGGCGGCGAAAAACTGTTTTTT. This gives the protein CASSSHPFGGGEKLFF. The chain links TRBV6-2 or TRBV6-3 to TRBJ1-4, with unresolved D. Per the germline V gene, CDR1 is MNHEY and CDR2 is SVGEGT. The CDR3 totals 16 residues. Trimming stripped 4 bases from V and 8 bases from J, with 20 bases between.

This clonotype was seen a handful of times. V usage is TRBV30 and J usage is TRBJ2-3, with 10 nucleotides matching TRBD1. CDR3 length equals 15 residues. Trimming cost V 4 bases and J 4 bases; bases outside gene matches: 8. Germline V lookup: CDR1 GTSNPN, CDR2 SVGIG (reference sequence). The CDR3 reads CAWNRGDRGADTQYF. CDR3 nucleotide sequence: TGTGCCTGGAACCGCGGGGACAGGGGAGCAGATACGCAGTATTTT.

This rearrangement joins TRBV12-3 or TRBV12-4 to TRBJ1-4; D call uncertain. The CDR3 length is 11 residues. Trimming took off 6 bases at V and 10 bases at J, with 9 bases between the two ends. CDR3 sequence reads: CASSHVGKLFF. The CDR3 DNA is TGTGCCAGCAGCCACGTTGGAAAACTGTTTTTT.

The table lists this clonotype with a few counts. This chain links TRBV7-2 with TRBJ1-2, with D unresolved. V shed 2 bases and J shed 3 bases, with 13 bases lying between them. Germline CDR1 reads SGHTA; CDR2 reads FQGNSA. The CDR3 runs 15 residues. The CDR3 bases are TGTGCCAGCAGCTTATTAGTCCACGGGGACTATGGCTACACCTTC. Translating gives CASSLLVHGDYGYTF. Together with reference TRBV7-2 and TRBJ1-2, the CDR3 gives the full variable domain: GAGVSQSPSNKVTEKGKDVELRCDPISGHTALYWYRQSLGQGLEFLIYFQGNSAPDKSGLPSDRFSAERTGGSVSTLTIQRTQQEDSAVYLCASSLLVHGDYGYTFGSGTRLTVV.

This chain uses TRBV10-1 with TRBJ2-7; D is unresolved. V shed 5 bases and J shed 4 bases, with 12 bases lying between them. The CDR3 loop spans 13 amino acids. CDR1 is WNHNN, CDR2 SYGVQD, per germline (reference sequence). CDR3 in DNA: TGCGCCAGCAGTTGGTCAGAAGGTTACGAGCAGTACTTC. Translation: CASSWSEGYEQYF.

This clonotype was detected only a few times. The genes are TRBV15 and TRBJ2-5; TRBD2 matches 14 bases. Germline V gene sequence: CDR1 LNHNV, CDR2 YYDKDF (reference sequence). This CDR3 is built from 17 residues. V dropped 3 bases and J dropped 4; count of bases not matched to a gene: 7. DNA of the CDR3: TGTGCCACCAGCAGGACTAGCGGGGGGGTAAAAGGAGAGACCCAGTACTTC. The encoded protein is CATSRTSGGVKGETQYF.

This rearrangement joins TRBV20-1 to TRBJ1-2, with TRBD1 matching 8 bases. Germline trimming cut 5 bases from V and 7 bases from J; bases unmatched to any gene: 9. The CDR3 consists of 13 residues. Germline CDR1 DFQATT, CDR2 SNEGSKA (reference sequence). In DNA form, the CDR3 reads TGCAGTGCTCCACTGACAGGGGCGGGTGGCTACACCTTC. Its protein is CSAPLTGAGGYTF.

V is TRBV30 and J is TRBJ1-1, with 7 bases aligning to TRBD1. Germline V gene sequence: CDR1 GTSNPN, CDR2 SVGIG (reference sequence). The V segment lost 8 bases and the J segment 6 bases; nucleotides outside the gene matches: 9. The CDR3 extends over 12 amino acids. The CDR3 DNA is TGTGCCGGATTGACAGGGAATCCTGAAGCTTTCTTT. Encoded protein: CAGLTGNPEAFF.